Listed below are T cell receptor beta chains from one sample, sequenced in a study of T cells in Graves' hyperthyroidism and ophthalmopathy. In TCRdb, the multiplex PCR reads were re-called with MiXCR into one record per CDR3 protein. The sample yields hundreds of thousands of distinct CDR3 sequences, around a sixth seen once. Sequenced material: blood. Every receptor here comes from a woman aged 50 to 65 with Graves' hyperthyroidism that later progressed to Graves' ophthalmopathy. Each CDR3 is given with its conserved first and last residue. The D gene is left open where the match is weak. Some rows mark clone size as missing; the rest say once, few, many or name a class of expanded clone.

>TRBJ1-6|.|TRBV18|.
CASSPPEGNSPLHF
TGTGCCAGCTCACCGCCGGAGGGTAATTCACCCCTCCACTTT
>TRBJ1-1|many|TRBV5-5|.
CASSLVSWTEAFF
TGTGCCAGCAGCTTGGTCAGTTGGACTGAAGCTTTCTTT
>TRBJ2-7|many|TRBV10-3|.
CAIRDRGKAGGQPNYEQYF
TGTGCCATCCGGGACAGGGGAAAAGCGGGGGGACAACCGAATTACGAGCAGTACTTC
>TRBJ1-5|.|TRBV6-1|TRBD1
CASSDPGQGGKHF
TGTGCCAGCAGTGATCCGGGACAGGGTGGGAAGCATTTT
>TRBJ1-1|few|TRBV27|TRBD1
CASSLGTGRAPEAFF
TGTGCCAGCAGTTTAGGGACAGGGCGGGCCCCTGAAGCTTTCTTT
>TRBJ2-7|many|TRBV6-1|.
CASSEPQVISYEQYF
TGTGCCAGCAGTGAACCCCAAGTGATCTCCTACGAGCAGTACTTC
>TRBJ1-2|.|TRBV7-2|.
CASSLRRGRDGYTF
TGTGCCAGCAGCTTACGCAGGGGTCGCGATGGCTACACCTTC
>TRBJ2-3|few|TRBV7-3|TRBD2
CASSPTSGGAKDTQYF
TGTGCCAGCAGCCCGACTAGCGGGGGGGCCAAAGATACGCAGTATTTT
>TRBJ1-6|many|TRBV20-1|.
CSARRFGQPSDNSPLHF
TGCAGTGCTAGACGCTTTGGGCAGCCCAGCGATAATTCACCCCTCCACTTT
>TRBJ2-1|.|TRBV9|.
CASSPQTGIGEQFF
TGTGCCAGCAGCCCTCAAACAGGGATCGGTGAGCAGTTCTTC
>TRBJ1-6|few|TRBV9|.
CASSTRVSPLHF
TGTGCCAGCAGCACCAGGGTCTCACCCCTCCACTTT
>TRBJ1-4|once|TRBV2|TRBD1
CATTTGPTNEKLFF
TGTGCCACCACGACAGGGCCAACTAATGAAAAACTGTTTTTT
>TRBJ1-1|many|TRBV13|TRBD1
CASSFGQGDTEAFF
TGTGCCAGCAGTTTCGGACAGGGGGACACTGAAGCTTTCTTT
>TRBJ2-1|many|TRBV7-2|TRBD2
CASSSSSGGYNEQFF
TGTGCCAGCAGCTCGTCTAGCGGGGGGTACAATGAGCAGTTCTTC
>TRBJ1-6|.|TRBV11-2|TRBD1
CASSLTGGPDSPLHF
TGTGCCAGCAGCTTAACAGGGGGCCCAGATTCACCCCTCCACTTT
>TRBJ1-5|many|TRBV12-3/TRBV12-4|TRBD1
CASSFQGVSNQPQHF
TGTGCCAGCAGTTTCCAGGGGGTTAGCAATCAGCCCCAGCATTTT
>TRBJ2-1|.|TRBV5-1|.
CASRDTFNEQFF
TGCGCCAGCCGAGACACCTTTAATGAGCAGTTCTTC
>TRBJ1-4|.|TRBV20-1|.
CSAPPQRSEKLFF
TGCAGTGCTCCCCCACAGAGGAGTGAAAAACTGTTTTTT
>TRBJ2-1|.|TRBV27|.
CASGADRAYNEQFF
TGTGCCAGTGGGGCGGACAGAGCCTACAATGAGCAGTTCTTC
>TRBJ1-1|.|TRBV11-2|.
CASSQNHLWTDYTEAFF
TGTGCCAGCAGCCAGAATCATTTGTGGACAGACTACACTGAAGCTTTCTTT
>TRBJ2-7|few|TRBV7-9|.
CASSLSGTALEQYF
TGTGCCAGCAGCCTCTCCGGGACGGCTTTAGAGCAGTACTTC
>TRBJ2-1|few|TRBV6-1|.
CASSSLRSSYNEQFF
TGTGCCAGCAGTTCCTTAAGGAGCTCCTACAATGAGCAGTTCTTC
>TRBJ1-2|many|TRBV5-6|.
CASSLGFVSKYGYTF
TGTGCCAGCAGCTTGGGGTTCGTGTCCAAGTATGGCTACACCTTC
>TRBJ1-1|few|TRBV5-6|.
CASIFKEQLNTEAFF
TGTGCCAGCATCTTTAAGGAGCAGTTGAACACTGAAGCTTTCTTT
>TRBJ1-4|many|TRBV12-3/TRBV12-4|.
CASSAGGEKLFF
TGTGCCAGCAGTGCCGGTGGAGAAAAACTGTTTTTT
>TRBJ2-3|few|TRBV2|.
CASSTTPGLATDTQYF
TGTGCCAGCAGCACGACCCCGGGACTGGCTACAGATACGCAGTATTTT
>TRBJ1-1|.|TRBV19|.
CASSIPGGQNTEAFF
TGTGCCAGTAGTATCCCGGGGGGGCAGAACACTGAAGCTTTCTTT
>TRBJ2-1|many|TRBV20-1|TRBD2
CSARGSGGIWSDNEQFF
TGCAGTGCTAGAGGAAGCGGGGGGATTTGGTCCGACAATGAGCAGTTCTTC
>TRBJ2-2|.|TRBV4-1|TRBD2
CASTHAGGFDTGELFF
TGCGCCAGCACACATGCGGGGGGTTTCGACACCGGGGAGCTGTTTTTT
>TRBJ2-3|many|TRBV2|.
CASSVAFPDTQYF
TGTGCCAGCAGTGTAGCGTTCCCAGATACGCAGTATTTT
>TRBJ2-3|.|TRBV6-1|.
CASSEAAGARTDTQYF
TGTGCCAGCAGTGAAGCGGCAGGGGCCCGCACAGATACGCAGTATTTT
>TRBJ1-2|.|TRBV27|TRBD1
CASSHERQGNYGYTF
TGTGCCAGCAGCCATGAGCGACAGGGGAACTATGGCTACACCTTC
>TRBJ2-7|.|TRBV29-1|TRBD1
CSVEVYTGQVSYEQYF
TGCAGCGTTGAAGTCTACACGGGACAGGTATCCTACGAGCAGTACTTC
>TRBJ1-5|.|TRBV11-1|.
CASSSEPDQPQHF
TGTGCCAGCAGCTCAGAACCGGATCAGCCCCAGCATTTT
>TRBJ1-2|.|TRBV29-1|TRBD1
CSIAGGNFDGYTF
TGCAGCATTGCAGGGGGCAATTTTGATGGCTACACCTTC
>TRBJ1-5|many|TRBV3-1|.
CASSQGRATRMGNQPQHF
TGTGCCAGCAGCCAAGGCAGGGCAACCCGTATGGGCAATCAGCCCCAGCATTTT
>TRBJ2-3|many|TRBV7-9|TRBD1
CASSPRQGGVAQYF
TGTGCCAGCAGCCCACGACAGGGGGGTGTTGCGCAGTATTTT
>TRBJ2-2|many|TRBV18|.
CASSPPGNHGELFF
TGTGCCAGCTCACCACCTGGTAATCACGGGGAGCTGTTTTTT
>TRBJ2-7|few|TRBV4-1|TRBD2
CASSPRLGGAYEQYF
TGCGCCAGCAGCCCGAGGCTTGGGGGGGCCTACGAGCAGTACTTC
>TRBJ2-5|.|TRBV5-1|TRBD2
CASSLVKGLAGGSETQYF
TGTGCCAGCAGCTTGGTTAAGGGACTAGCGGGGGGTTCAGAGACCCAGTACTTC
>TRBJ2-1|many|TRBV12-3/TRBV12-4|.
CASSLLRGYEQFF
TGTGCCAGCAGTCTCCTCAGGGGTTATGAGCAGTTCTTC
>TRBJ2-3|many|TRBV5-1|TRBD2
CASSPRTSGMTDTQYF
TGCGCCAGCAGCCCCAGGACTAGCGGGATGACAGATACGCAGTATTTT
>TRBJ2-5|few|TRBV2|TRBD1
CASSESRGRETQYF
TGTGCCAGCAGTGAGAGCAGGGGGCGAGAGACCCAGTACTTC
>TRBJ1-4|.|TRBV20-1|TRBD1
CSARDMGTGVRKLFF
TGCAGTGCTAGAGATATGGGAACAGGGGTTCGCAAACTGTTTTTT
>TRBJ2-1|many|TRBV11-1|.
CASSLVARGDEQFF
TGTGCCAGCAGCTTAGTCGCCAGGGGGGACGAGCAGTTCTTC
>TRBJ1-5|many|TRBV6-2/TRBV6-3|.
CASSGPPGGQPQHF
TGTGCCAGCAGTGGACCACCTGGGGGTCAGCCCCAGCATTTT
>TRBJ2-1|many|TRBV11-1|TRBD1
CASSADREHWDEQFF
TGTGCCAGCAGCGCCGACAGGGAACACTGGGATGAGCAGTTCTTC
>TRBJ2-1|many|TRBV11-2|TRBD2
CASSLGVRLAGSNEQFF
TGTGCCAGCAGCTTAGGGGTTAGGCTAGCGGGGAGCAATGAGCAGTTCTTC
>TRBJ1-4|.|TRBV7-9|.
CASSPSPGRDEKLFF
TGTGCCAGCAGCCCGTCCCCAGGGAGGGATGAAAAACTGTTTTTT
>TRBJ2-5|.|TRBV27|.
CASSPQGMRETQYF
TGTGCCAGCAGTCCCCAGGGGATGAGGGAGACCCAGTACTTC
>TRBJ1-5|many|TRBV3-1|.
CASSQEAAGNQPQHF
TGTGCCAGCAGCCAAGAGGCGGCAGGGAATCAGCCCCAGCATTTT
>TRBJ1-2|few|TRBV6-1|TRBD1
CASSEADQRTGGSHSYGYTF
TGTGCCAGCAGTGAAGCCGATCAGAGGACAGGGGGCTCCCACTCTTATGGCTACACCTTC
>TRBJ2-6|.|TRBV2|TRBD1
CASSELGQGIPGANVLTF
TGTGCCAGCAGTGAATTGGGACAGGGAATACCTGGGGCCAACGTCCTGACTTTC
>TRBJ1-3|once|TRBV28|.
CASSALGNTIYF
TGTGCCAGCAGTGCCTTAGGAAACACCATATATTTT
>TRBJ2-3|many|TRBV5-1|.
CASSLSSVRTDTQYF
TGCGCCAGCAGCTTAAGTAGTGTACGCACAGATACGCAGTATTTT
>TRBJ2-1|few|TRBV18|.
CASSPWTNYNEQFF
TGTGCCAGCTCACCTTGGACTAATTACAATGAGCAGTTCTTC
>TRBJ1-3|few|TRBV7-8|.
CASRNSFRSGNTIYF
TGTGCCAGCAGAAATAGTTTTAGATCTGGAAACACCATATATTTT
>TRBJ2-5|many|TRBV7-9|.
CASSLSQGRQETQYF
TGTGCCAGCAGCTTAAGCCAGGGCCGTCAAGAGACCCAGTACTTC
>TRBJ1-1|many|TRBV2|TRBD1
CASTGGRGTEAFF
TGTGCCAGCACAGGGGGGCGCGGGACTGAAGCTTTCTTT